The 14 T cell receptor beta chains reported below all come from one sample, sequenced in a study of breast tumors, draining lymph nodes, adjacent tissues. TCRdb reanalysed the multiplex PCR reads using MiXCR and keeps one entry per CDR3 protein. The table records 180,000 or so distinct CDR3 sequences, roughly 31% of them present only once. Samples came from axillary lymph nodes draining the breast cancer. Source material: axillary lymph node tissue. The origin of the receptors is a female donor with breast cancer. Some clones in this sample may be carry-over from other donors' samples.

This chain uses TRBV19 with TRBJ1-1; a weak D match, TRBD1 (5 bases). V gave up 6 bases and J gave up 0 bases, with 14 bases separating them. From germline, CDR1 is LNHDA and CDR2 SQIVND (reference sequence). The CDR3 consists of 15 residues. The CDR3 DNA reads TGTGCCAGTAGCCAGATAGGGGCTATGAACACTGAAGCTTTCTTT. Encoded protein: CASSQIGAMNTEAFF.

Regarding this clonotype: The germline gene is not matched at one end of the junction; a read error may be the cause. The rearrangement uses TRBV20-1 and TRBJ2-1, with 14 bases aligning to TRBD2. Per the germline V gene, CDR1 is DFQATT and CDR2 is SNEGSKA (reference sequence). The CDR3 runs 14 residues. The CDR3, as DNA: TGCAGTCCTAGACTAGCGGGGGGGCATAATGAGCAGTTCTTC. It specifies CSPRLAGGHNEQFF.

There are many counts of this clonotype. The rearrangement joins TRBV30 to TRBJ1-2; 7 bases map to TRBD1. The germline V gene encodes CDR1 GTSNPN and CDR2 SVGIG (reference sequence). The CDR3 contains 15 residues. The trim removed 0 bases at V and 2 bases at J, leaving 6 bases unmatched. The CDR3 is CAWSVPRQGNYGYTF. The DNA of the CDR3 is TGTGCCTGGAGTGTACCCCGACAGGGCAACTATGGCTACACCTTC.

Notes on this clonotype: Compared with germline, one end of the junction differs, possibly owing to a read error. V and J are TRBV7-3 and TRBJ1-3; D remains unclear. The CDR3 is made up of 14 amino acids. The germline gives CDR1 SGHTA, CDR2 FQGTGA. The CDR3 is CASSDWESGNTIYF. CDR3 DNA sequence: TGCGCCAGCAGCGACTGGGAGTCAGGAAACACCATATATTTT.

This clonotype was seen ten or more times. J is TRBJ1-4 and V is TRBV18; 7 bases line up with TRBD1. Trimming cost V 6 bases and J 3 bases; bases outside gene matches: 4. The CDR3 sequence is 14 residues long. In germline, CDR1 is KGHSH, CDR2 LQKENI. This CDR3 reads CASSTGTANEKLFF. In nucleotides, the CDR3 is TGTGCCAGCTCCACAGGGACAGCTAATGAAAAACTGTTTTTT. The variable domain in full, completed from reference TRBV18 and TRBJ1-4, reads NAGVMQNPRHLVRRRGQEARLRCSPMKGHSHVYWYRQLPEEGLKFMVYLQKENIIDESGMPKERFSAEFPKEGPSILRIQQVVRGDSAAYFCASSTGTANEKLFFGSGTQLSVL.

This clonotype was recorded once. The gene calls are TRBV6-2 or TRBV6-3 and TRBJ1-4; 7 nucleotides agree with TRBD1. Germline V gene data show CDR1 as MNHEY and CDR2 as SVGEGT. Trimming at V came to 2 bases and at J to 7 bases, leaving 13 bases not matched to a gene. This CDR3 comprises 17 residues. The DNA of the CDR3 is TGTGCCAGCAGTTACCCGCTCGGACAGGCGTGGACTGAAAAACTGTTTTTT. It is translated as CASSYPLGQAWTEKLFF.

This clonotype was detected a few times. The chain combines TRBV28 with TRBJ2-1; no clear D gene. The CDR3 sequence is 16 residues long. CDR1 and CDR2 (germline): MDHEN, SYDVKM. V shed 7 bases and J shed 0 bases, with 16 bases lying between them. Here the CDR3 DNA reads TGTGCCAGCACCCTTGCCCAGGCCAGCTCCTACAATGAGCAGTTCTTC. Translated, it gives CASTLAQASSYNEQFF.

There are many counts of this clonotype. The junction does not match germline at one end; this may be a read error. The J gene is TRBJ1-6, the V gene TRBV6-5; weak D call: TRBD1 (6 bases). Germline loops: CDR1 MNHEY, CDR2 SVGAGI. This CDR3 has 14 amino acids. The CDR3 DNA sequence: TGTGCCAGCAGTCACTCCAGGGGAGGCTCACCCCTCCACTTT. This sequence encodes CASSHSRGGSPLHF.

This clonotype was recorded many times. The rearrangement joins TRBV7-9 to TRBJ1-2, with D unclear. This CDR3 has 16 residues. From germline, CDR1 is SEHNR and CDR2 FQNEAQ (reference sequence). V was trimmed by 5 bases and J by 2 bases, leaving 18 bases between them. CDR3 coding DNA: TGTGCCAGCAGCCCCCCCCCCGGAAAGGGCAACTATGGCTACACCTTC. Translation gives CASSPPPGKGNYGYTF.

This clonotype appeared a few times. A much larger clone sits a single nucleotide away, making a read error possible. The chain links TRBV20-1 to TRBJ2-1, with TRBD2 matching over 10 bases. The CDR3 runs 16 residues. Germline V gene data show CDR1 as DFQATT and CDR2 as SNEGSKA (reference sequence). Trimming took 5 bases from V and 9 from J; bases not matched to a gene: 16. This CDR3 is CSAPERTSGTGSEQFF. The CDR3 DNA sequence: TGCAGTGCTCCCGAGAGAACTAGCGGGACAGGAAGTGAGCAGTTCTTC.

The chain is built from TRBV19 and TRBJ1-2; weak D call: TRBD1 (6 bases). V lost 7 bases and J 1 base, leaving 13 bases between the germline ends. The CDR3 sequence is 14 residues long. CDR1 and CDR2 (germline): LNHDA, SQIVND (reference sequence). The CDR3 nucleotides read TGTGCCAGTAACGCGGACAGCTATAACTATGGCTACACCTTC. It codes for CASNADSYNYGYTF.

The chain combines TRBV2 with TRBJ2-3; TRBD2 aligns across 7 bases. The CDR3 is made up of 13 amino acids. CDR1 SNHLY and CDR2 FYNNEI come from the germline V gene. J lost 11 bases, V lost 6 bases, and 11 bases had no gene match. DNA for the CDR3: TGTGCCAGCAGGGGCGGGAGAGTTAATGAGCAGTATTTT. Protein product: CASRGGRVNEQYF.

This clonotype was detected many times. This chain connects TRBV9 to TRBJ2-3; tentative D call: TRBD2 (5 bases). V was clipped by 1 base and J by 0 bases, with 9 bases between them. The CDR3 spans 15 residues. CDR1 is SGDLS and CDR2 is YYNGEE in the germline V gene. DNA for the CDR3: TGTGCCAGCAGCGTATCTCCTAGCAGCACAGATACGCAGTATTTT. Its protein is CASSVSPSSTDTQYF. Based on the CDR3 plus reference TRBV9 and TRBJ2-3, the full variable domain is DSGVTQTPKHLITATGQRVTLRCSPRSGDLSVYWYQQSLDQGLQFLIQYYNGEERAKGNILERFSAQQFPDLHSELNLSSLELGDSALYFCASSVSPSSTDTQYFGPGTRLTVL.

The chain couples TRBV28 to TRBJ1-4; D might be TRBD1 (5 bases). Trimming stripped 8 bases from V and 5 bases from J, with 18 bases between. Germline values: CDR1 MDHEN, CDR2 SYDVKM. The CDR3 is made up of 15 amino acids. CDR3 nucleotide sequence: TGTGCCAGCGCCAAGGGAGGGACCCAGAATGAAAAACTGTTTTTT. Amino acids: CASAKGGTQNEKLFF.